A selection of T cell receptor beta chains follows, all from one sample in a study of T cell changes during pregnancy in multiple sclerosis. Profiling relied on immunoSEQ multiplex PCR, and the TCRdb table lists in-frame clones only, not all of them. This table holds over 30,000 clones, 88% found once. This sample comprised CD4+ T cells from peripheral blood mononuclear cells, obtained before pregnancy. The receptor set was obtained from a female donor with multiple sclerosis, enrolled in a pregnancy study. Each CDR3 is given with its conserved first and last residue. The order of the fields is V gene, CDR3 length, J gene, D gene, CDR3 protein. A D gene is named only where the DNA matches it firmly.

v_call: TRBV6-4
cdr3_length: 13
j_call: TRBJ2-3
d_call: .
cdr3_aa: CASRPSGADTQYF

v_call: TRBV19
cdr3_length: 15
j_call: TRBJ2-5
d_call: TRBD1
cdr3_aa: CASSKKGQTGETQYF

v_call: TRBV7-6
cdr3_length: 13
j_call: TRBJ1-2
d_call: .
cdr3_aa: CASTSDRHYGYTF

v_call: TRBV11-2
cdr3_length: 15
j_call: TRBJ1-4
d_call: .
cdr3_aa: CASSPAGRSNEKLFF

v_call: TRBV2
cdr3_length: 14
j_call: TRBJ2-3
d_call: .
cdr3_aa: CASSEELTTDTQYF

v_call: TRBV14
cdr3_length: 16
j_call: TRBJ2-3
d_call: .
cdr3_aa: CASSLMGGTSTDTQYF

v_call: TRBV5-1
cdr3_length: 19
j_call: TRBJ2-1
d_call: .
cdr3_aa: CASSFSASVASGAGNEQFF

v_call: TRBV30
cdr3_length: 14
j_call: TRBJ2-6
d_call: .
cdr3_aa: CAWSEASGANVLTF

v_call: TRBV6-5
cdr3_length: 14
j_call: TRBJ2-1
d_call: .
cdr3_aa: CASTPPEPYNEQFF

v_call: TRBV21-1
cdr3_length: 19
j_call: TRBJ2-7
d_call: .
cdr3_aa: CASKTGQGTSGRPPYEQYF

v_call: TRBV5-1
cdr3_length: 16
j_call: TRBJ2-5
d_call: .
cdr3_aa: CASSPTPLTVLGTQYF

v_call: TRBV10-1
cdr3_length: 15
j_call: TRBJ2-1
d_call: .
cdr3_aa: CASSEASGDVNEQFF

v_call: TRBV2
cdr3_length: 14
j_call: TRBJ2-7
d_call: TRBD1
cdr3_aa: CASRADRGKAEQYF

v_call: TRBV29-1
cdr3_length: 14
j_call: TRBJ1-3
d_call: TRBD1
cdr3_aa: CSVGGQSSGNTIYF